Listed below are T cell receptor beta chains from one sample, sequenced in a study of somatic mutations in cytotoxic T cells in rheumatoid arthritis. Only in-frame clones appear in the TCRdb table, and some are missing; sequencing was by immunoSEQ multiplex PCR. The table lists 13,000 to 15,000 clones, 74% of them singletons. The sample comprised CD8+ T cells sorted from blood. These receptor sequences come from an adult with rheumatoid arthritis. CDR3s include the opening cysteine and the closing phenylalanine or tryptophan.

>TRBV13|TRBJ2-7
CASSLEQGSGGYEQYF
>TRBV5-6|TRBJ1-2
CASRRGVLQNYGYTF
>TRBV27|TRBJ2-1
CASSFQGSYNEQFF
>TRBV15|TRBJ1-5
CATSRKDGTGGQPQHF
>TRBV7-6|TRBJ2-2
CASSLGGGTGELFF
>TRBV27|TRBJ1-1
CASSAAGGLSTEAFF
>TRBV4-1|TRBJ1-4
CASSQEGAADEKLFF
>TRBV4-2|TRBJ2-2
CASSHYSGGDGELFF
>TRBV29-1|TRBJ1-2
CSVEAPDGSGNYGYTF
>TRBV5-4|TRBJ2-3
CASSPAGATDTQYF
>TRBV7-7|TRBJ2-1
CASSPGALYNEQFF
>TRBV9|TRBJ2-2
CASSGTGTVNTGELFF
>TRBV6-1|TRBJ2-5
CASTRGRVEQETQYF
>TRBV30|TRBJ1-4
CAWNSPGQGARKLFF
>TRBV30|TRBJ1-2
CAWNSGFDYGYTF
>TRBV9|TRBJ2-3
CASSFRPSWIDTQYF
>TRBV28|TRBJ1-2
CASSPNLNYGYTF
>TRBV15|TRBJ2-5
CATKGGRGETQYF
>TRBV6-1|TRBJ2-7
CASTGPHYEQYF
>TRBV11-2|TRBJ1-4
CASSFRGRVTNEKLFF
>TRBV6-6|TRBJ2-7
CASSYDEVATGALQYF
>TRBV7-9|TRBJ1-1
CASSLGRTEAFF
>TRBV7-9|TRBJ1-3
CASSLLSGGAGNTIYF
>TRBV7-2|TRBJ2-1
CASSLDLGGGSYNEQFF
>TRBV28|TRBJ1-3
CASSLGQYSGNTIYF
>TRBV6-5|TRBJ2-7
CASSSRKGEQYF
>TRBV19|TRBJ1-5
CASSVGGPNQPQHF
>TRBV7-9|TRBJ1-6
CASSSELQGPLHF
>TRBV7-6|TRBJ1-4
CASSLGGGANEKLFF
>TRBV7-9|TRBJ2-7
CASSRGQPSSYEQYF
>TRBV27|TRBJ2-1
CASSLTSGGLGGQFF
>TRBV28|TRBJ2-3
CASSLWGLAARTDTQYF
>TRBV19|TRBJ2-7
CASSAGTVNEQYF
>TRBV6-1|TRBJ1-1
CASSGDMNTEAFF
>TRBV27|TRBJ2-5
CASSPLGGGTQYF
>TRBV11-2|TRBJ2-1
CASSLEDRGFTYNEQFF
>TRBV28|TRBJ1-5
CASSRSEGGNQPQHF
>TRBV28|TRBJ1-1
CASSALPGQGATEAFF
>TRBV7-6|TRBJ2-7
CASSSGEGALSYEQYF
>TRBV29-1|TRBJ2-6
CSVETGRTSGANVLTF
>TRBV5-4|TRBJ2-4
CASRPEVGNRNIQYF
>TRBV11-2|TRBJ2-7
CASSPPDRVYEQYF
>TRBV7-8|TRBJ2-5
CASSLIKRVRAGQIQETQYF
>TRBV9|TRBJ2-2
CASSVEEGWTGELFF
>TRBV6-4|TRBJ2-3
CASSDSAGSTDTQYF
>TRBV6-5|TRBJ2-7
CASSYWGQSYEQYF
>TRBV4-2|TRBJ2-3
CASSQEASGGATDTQYF
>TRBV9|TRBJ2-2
CASSGITGDTGELFF
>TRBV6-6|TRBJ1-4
CASSLRSTNEKLFF
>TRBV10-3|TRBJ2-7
CAISESMAGGFAEQYF
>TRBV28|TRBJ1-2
CASSLSSEYYGYTF
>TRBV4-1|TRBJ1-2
CASSLPPGASYGYTF
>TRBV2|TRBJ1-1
CASSEDRRSSRATEAFF
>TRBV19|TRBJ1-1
CASSIKGMNTEAFF